This T cell receptor beta chain was identified during a study of blood T cell repertoires in COVID-19. Produced via immunoSEQ multiplex PCR; TCRdb's table is partial and in-frame only. The sample yields nearly 200,000 clones, about 88% seen once. V shed 10 bases, J shed 0 bases, and the junction held 11 bases outside the gene matches. The length of the CDR3 is 15 residues. Germline V gene lookup returns CDR1 ENHRY and CDR2 SYGVKD. The TCR comes from a middle-aged woman who had recovered from COVID-19. Sequencing was carried out using peripheral blood. The genes are TRBV10-3 and TRBJ1-1; 7 nucleotides align to TRBD1. The CDR3: CATRPGTAMNTEAFF. CDR3 DNA: TGTGCCACGCGGCCCGGGACAGCCATGAACACTGAAGCTTTCTTT.